Listed below are T cell receptor beta chains from one sample, sequenced in a study of technical replicates of blood from four donors. The protocol was immunoSEQ multiplex PCR, while the TCRdb copy is restricted to in-frame clones and leaves out a portion. The table shows tens of thousands of clones, with over 85% occurring only once. The material sequenced was T cells isolated from PBMCs. The receptors shown here come from a human donor in good health. Both conserved end residues are part of each CDR3. D genes are given only for firm matches. Only some rows state a clone size, as once, few, many or a class for expanded clones.

>TRBV9|TRBJ2-7|.|.
CASSVGGSSSYEQYF
TGTGCCAGCAGCGTAGGCGGCAGCAGCTCCTACGAGCAGTACTTC
>TRBV4-1|TRBJ1-5|.|once
CASSLGRESNQPQHF
TGCGCCAGCAGCCTGGGCAGGGAAAGCAATCAGCCCCAGCATTTT
>TRBV7-9|TRBJ2-6|.|.
CASSLDYNVLTF
TGTGCCAGCAGCTTAGATTATAACGTCCTGACTTTC
>TRBV2|TRBJ2-1|.|.
CASSDGTNNEQFF
TGTGCCAGCAGTGACGGGACAAACAATGAGCAGTTCTTC
>TRBV18|TRBJ2-6|TRBD1|.
CASSPTGGRSNVLTF
TGTGCCAGCTCACCAACAGGGGGCCGATCCAACGTCCTGACTTTC
>TRBV7-8|TRBJ1-5|TRBD1|.
CASSRQGVGNQPQHF
TGTGCCAGCAGCCGACAGGGGGTAGGGAATCAGCCCCAGCATTTT
>TRBV5-8|TRBJ2-3|.|.
CASSRRSTDTQYF
TGTGCCAGCTCTCGGCGGAGCACAGATACGCAGTATTTT
>TRBV5-1|TRBJ2-2|TRBD2|.
CASSLDGLGTGELFF
TGCGCCAGCAGCTTGGACGGACTAGGCACCGGGGAGCTGTTTTTT
>TRBV27|TRBJ2-5|TRBD1|.
CASSFRSGGTQYF
TGTGCCAGCAGTTTTAGGTCAGGGGGGACCCAGTACTTC
>TRBV11-2|TRBJ2-7|TRBD2|.
CASSLLPIAGGVREQYF
TGTGCCAGCAGCTTACTACCCATAGCGGGAGGGGTAAGGGAGCAGTACTTC
>TRBV29-1|TRBJ1-1|.|few
CSVERLPNTEAFF
TGCAGCGTTGAGCGGCTACCCAACACTGAAGCTTTCTTT
>TRBV7-9|TRBJ2-5|TRBD2|.
CASSSPTLAGERETQYF
TGTGCCAGCAGCTCCCCAACACTAGCGGGGGAAAGAGAGACCCAGTACTTC
>TRBV6-5|TRBJ1-2|TRBD1|.
CASSRDRARYGYTF
TGTGCCAGCAGCAGGGACAGGGCGCGGTATGGCTACACCTTC
>TRBV9|TRBJ2-3|TRBD2|.
CASSVEGGADTQYF
TGTGCCAGCAGCGTAGAGGGAGGGGCAGATACGCAGTATTTT
>TRBV19|TRBJ1-5|TRBD1|.
CASSIRDRNQPQHF
TGTGCCAGTAGTATCCGGGACAGAAATCAGCCCCAGCATTTT
>TRBV7-8|TRBJ2-7|.|.
CASSLGWGLNEQYF
TGTGCCAGCAGCTTAGGGTGGGGGCTAAACGAGCAGTACTTC
>TRBV19|TRBJ1-5|.|once
CASSIDRGGNQPQHF
TGTGCCAGTAGTATAGACAGGGGCGGCAATCAGCCCCAGCATTTT
>TRBV7-2|TRBJ2-5|.|.
CASSRALTYRSQETQYF
TGTGCCAGCAGCCGAGCCCTTACCTATCGGTCCCAAGAGACCCAGTACTTC
>TRBV7-2|TRBJ2-7|TRBD2|.
CASSLARLAEQYF
TGTGCCAGCAGCTTAGCTAGACTAGCCGAGCAGTACTTC
>TRBV5-1|TRBJ2-7|.|.
CASSNAGGSYEQYF
TGCGCCAGCAGCAATGCAGGGGGGTCCTACGAGCAGTACTTC
>TRBV21-1|TRBJ2-2|.|.
CASSIQRRDTGELFF
TGTGCCAGCAGCATTCAACGTCGGGACACCGGGGAGCTGTTTTTT
>TRBV7-2|TRBJ2-1|.|.
CASSLAGAPYNEQFF
TGTGCCAGCAGCTTAGCGGGAGCCCCCTACAATGAGCAGTTCTTC
>TRBV2|TRBJ2-2|.|.
CASSEPGELFF
TGTGCCAGCAGTGAACCTGGGGAGCTGTTTTTT
>TRBV5-6|TRBJ2-7|TRBD1|once
CASSLGAGTGYVSYEQYF
TGTGCCAGCAGCTTGGGGGCCGGGACAGGGTACGTCTCGTACGAGCAGTACTTC
>TRBV30|TRBJ2-2|TRBD1|.
CAWSIRGTGELFF
TGTGCCTGGAGTATCAGGGGGACCGGGGAGCTGTTTTTT
>TRBV4-2|TRBJ1-5|TRBD1|.
CASSQQTGTVLQPQHF
TGTGCCAGCAGCCAGCAGACGGGGACAGTCTTACAGCCCCAGCATTTT
>TRBV15|TRBJ1-3|TRBD1|.
CATSRGTGTGNTIYF
TGTGCCACCAGCAGGGGGACAGGGACTGGAAACACCATATATTTT
>TRBV29-1|TRBJ2-5|.|.
CSVDFREETQYF
TGCAGCGTTGATTTCAGGGAAGAGACCCAGTACTTC
>TRBV6-6|TRBJ1-2|.|.
CASSYSEGNNGYTF
TGTGCCAGCAGTTACTCGGAGGGAAACAATGGCTACACCTTC
>TRBV25-1|TRBJ1-3|.|.
CASSEYRNLRGNTIYF
TGTGCCAGCAGTGAATATCGAAACTTACGGGGAAACACCATATATTTT
>TRBV19|TRBJ2-2|TRBD2|.
CASISGRETGELFF
TGTGCCAGTATTAGCGGGAGAGAAACCGGGGAGCTGTTTTTT